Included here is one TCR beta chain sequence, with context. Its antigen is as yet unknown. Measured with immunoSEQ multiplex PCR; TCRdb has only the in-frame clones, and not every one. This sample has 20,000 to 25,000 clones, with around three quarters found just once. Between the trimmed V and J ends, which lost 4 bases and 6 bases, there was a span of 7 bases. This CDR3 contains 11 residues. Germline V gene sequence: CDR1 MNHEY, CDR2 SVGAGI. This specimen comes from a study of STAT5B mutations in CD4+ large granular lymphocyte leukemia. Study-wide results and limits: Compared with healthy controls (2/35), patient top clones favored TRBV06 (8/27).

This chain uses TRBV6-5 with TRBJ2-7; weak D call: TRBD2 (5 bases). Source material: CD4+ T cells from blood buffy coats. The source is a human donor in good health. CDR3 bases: TGTGCCAGCAGTTCGAGCGGCGAGCAGTACTTC. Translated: CASSSSGEQYF.